Listed below are T cell receptor beta chains from one sample, sequenced in a study of T cells after yellow fever vaccination. TCRdb reanalysed the 5' RACE reads using MiXCR and keeps one entry per CDR3 protein. Of over 150,000 distinct CDR3 sequences in the sample, approximately 6.2% were seen once. This specimen was CD4+ T cells sorted from PBMCs, taken on the day of the first yellow fever vaccination. Source of these receptors: a man aged 18 to 30 who received the YFV17D yellow fever vaccine. Each CDR3 is given with its conserved first and last residue. A D gene is named only where the DNA matches it firmly. Clone size appears in some rows only: once, few, many, or a class for an expanded clone.

>TRBJ2-2|15|many|TRBD1|TRBV7-2
CASRTGTGNTGELFF
TGTGCCAGCAGGACCGGGACAGGGAACACCGGGGAGCTGTTTTTT
>TRBJ1-4|15|few|-|TRBV6-1
CASRRKTATNEKLFF
TGTGCCAGCAGACGTAAGACTGCAACTAATGAAAAACTGTTTTTT
>TRBJ2-5|14|-|-|TRBV5-5
CASGPGGGGETQYF
TGTGCCAGCGGCCCTGGCGGGGGCGGAGAGACCCAGTACTTC
>TRBJ2-3|15|many|TRBD2|TRBV7-2
CASSLWRGAPDTQYF
TGTGCCAGCAGCTTATGGCGGGGGGCCCCAGATACGCAGTATTTT
>TRBJ2-3|13|many|-|TRBV6-1
CASSRDFTDTQYF
TGTGCCAGCAGCCGGGACTTCACAGATACGCAGTATTTT
>TRBJ1-1|12|many|-|TRBV5-5
CASSPGHTEAFF
TGTGCCAGCAGCCCGGGTCACACTGAAGCTTTCTTT
>TRBJ2-7|17|few|TRBD2|TRBV7-6
CASSLVPGGTPAREQYF
TGTGCCAGCAGCTTAGTGCCCGGGGGGACTCCGGCGAGGGAGCAGTACTTC
>TRBJ2-2|15|many|-|TRBV7-2
CASSRGRENTGELFF
TGTGCCAGCAGCCGGGGACGGGAGAACACCGGGGAGCTGTTTTTT
>TRBJ1-2|15|many|TRBD1|TRBV7-8
CASSLDTARGYGYTF
TGTGCCAGCAGCTTAGATACCGCCAGGGGGTATGGCTACACCTTC
>TRBJ2-3|11|-|-|TRBV20-1
CSARVADTQYF
TGCAGTGCTAGAGTAGCAGATACGCAGTATTTT
>TRBJ2-7|12|many|-|TRBV6-1
CASSPQGTEQYF
TGTGCCAGCAGTCCACAGGGAACCGAGCAGTACTTC
>TRBJ2-2|13|few|-|TRBV7-3
CASSREHTGELFF
TGTGCCAGCAGTCGCGAACACACCGGGGAGCTGTTTTTT
>TRBJ2-7|15|many|TRBD2|TRBV7-2
CASGQGTSLTYEQYF
TGTGCCAGCGGTCAGGGGACTAGCCTGACCTACGAGCAGTACTTC
>TRBJ2-3|16|many|TRBD2|TRBV5-1
CASSLALAGGLDTQYF
TGCGCCAGCAGCTTGGCCCTAGCGGGGGGCCTGGATACGCAGTATTTT
>TRBJ2-2|14|-|-|TRBV12-3/TRBV12-4
CASSLNGFAGELFF
TGTGCCAGCAGTTTAAATGGGTTCGCCGGGGAGCTGTTTTTT
>TRBJ1-2|16|-|-|TRBV4-3
CASSQELTEGGYGYTF
TGCGCCAGCAGCCAAGAACTAACTGAGGGGGGGTATGGCTACACCTTC
>TRBJ1-2|15|many|-|TRBV20-1
CSARDRYRILGGYTF
TGCAGTGCTAGAGATCGCTACAGGATTCTAGGTGGCTACACCTTC
>TRBJ2-7|15|many|-|TRBV11-2
CASSLGAGEYWQQYF
TGTGCCAGCAGCTTAGGGGCAGGGGAATATTGGCAGCAGTACTTC
>TRBJ2-5|13|-|TRBD1|TRBV20-1
CSAPDRGKETQYF
TGCAGTGCCCCGGACAGGGGGAAGGAGACCCAGTACTTC
>TRBJ2-2|15|-|-|TRBV7-2
CASSLVGLIAGELFF
TGTGCCAGCAGCTTAGTAGGGTTAATTGCCGGGGAGCTGTTTTTT
>TRBJ1-3|16|-|-|TRBV5-1
CASSLAGLDSGNTIYF
TGCGCCAGCAGCTTGGCAGGACTGGACTCTGGAAACACCATATATTTT
>TRBJ2-5|13|many|-|TRBV6-2/TRBV6-3
CASHRDTQETQYF
TGTGCTTCACATCGGGACACCCAAGAGACCCAGTACTTC
>TRBJ2-3|16|many|TRBD1|TRBV6-5
CASSSTRDRLPDTQYF
TGTGCCAGCAGTTCGACCCGGGACAGGCTTCCAGATACGCAGTATTTT